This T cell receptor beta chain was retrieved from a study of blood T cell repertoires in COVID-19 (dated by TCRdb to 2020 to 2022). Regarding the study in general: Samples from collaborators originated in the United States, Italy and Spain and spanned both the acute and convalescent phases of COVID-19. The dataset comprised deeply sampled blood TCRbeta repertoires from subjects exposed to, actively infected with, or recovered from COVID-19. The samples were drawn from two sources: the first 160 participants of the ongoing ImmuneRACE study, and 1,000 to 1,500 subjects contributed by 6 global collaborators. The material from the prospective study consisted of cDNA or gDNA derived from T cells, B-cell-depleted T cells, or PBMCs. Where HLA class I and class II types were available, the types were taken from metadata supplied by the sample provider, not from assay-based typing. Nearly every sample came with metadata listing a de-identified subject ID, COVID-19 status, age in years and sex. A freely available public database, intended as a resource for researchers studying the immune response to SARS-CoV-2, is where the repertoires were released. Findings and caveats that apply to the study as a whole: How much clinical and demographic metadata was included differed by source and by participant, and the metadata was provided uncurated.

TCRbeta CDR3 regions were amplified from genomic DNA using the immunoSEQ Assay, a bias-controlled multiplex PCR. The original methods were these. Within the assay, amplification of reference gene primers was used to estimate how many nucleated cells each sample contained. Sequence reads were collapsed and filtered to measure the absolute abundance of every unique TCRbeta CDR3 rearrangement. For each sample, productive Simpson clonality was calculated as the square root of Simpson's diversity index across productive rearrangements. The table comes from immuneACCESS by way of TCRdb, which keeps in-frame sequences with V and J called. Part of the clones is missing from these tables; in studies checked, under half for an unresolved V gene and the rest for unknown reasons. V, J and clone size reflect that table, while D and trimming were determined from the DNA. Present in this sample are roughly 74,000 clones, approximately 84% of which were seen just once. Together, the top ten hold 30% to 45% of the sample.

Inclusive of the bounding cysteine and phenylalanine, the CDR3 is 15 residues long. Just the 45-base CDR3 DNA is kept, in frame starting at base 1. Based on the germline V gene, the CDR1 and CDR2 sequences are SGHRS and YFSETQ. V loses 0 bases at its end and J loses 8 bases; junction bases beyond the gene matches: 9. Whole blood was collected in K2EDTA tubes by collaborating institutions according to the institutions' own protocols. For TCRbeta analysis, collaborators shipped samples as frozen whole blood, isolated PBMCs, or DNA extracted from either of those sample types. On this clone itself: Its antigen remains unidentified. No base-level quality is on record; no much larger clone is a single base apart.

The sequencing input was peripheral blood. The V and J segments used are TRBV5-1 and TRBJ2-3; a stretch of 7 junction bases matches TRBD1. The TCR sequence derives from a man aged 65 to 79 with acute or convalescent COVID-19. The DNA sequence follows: TGCGCCAGCAGCTTGGGGGGGACAGTACGAGGTACGCAGTATTTT. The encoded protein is CASSLGGTVRGTQYF.